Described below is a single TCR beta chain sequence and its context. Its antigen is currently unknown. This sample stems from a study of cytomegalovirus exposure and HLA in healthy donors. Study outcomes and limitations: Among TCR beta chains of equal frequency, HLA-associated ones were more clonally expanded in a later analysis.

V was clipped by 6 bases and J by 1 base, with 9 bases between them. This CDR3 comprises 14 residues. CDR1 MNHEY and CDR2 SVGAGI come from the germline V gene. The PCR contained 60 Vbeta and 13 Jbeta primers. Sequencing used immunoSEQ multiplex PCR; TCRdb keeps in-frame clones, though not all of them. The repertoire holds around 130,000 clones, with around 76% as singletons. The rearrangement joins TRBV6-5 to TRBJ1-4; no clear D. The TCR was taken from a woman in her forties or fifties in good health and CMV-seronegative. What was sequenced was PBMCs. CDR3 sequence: CASRIGVTNEKLFF. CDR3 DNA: TGTGCCAGCAGGATCGGAGTAACTAATGAAAAACTGTTTTTT.